These T cell receptor beta chains were read from a single sample in a study of cytomegalovirus exposure and HLA in healthy donors. TCRdb's table, derived via immunoSEQ multiplex PCR, lists solely in-frame clones and lacks some. The table shows under 50,000 clones, with 94% occurring only once. Sequenced: PBMCs. Receptors were obtained from a woman aged 18-29 years in good health and CMV-seropositive. The CDR3 runs from the conserved cysteine through the conserved F or W. The D gene is left open where the match is weak. A row's size may be missing; if present it is once, few, many or a size class.

j_gene: TRBJ2-5; d_gene: NA; len: 14; abundance: once; v_gene: TRBV28; CDR3aa: CASSFGRGRETQYF; CDR3nt: TGTGCCAGCAGTTTTGGCAGGGGACGGGAGACCCAGTACTTC
j_gene: TRBJ1-1; d_gene: NA; len: 15; abundance: NA; v_gene: TRBV7-9; CDR3aa: CASSRKPLGGDEAFF; CDR3nt: TGTGCCAGCAGTCGCAAACCCTTGGGAGGAGATGAAGCTTTCTTT
j_gene: TRBJ2-1; d_gene: TRBD2; len: 19; abundance: NA; v_gene: TRBV5-8; CDR3aa: CASSLEVWSGRASYNEQFF; CDR3nt: TGTGCCAGCAGCTTGGAGGTTTGGAGCGGGAGGGCCTCCTACAATGAGCAGTTCTTC
j_gene: TRBJ1-3; d_gene: TRBD1; len: 14; abundance: NA; v_gene: TRBV10-3; CDR3aa: CAISGTGNLNTIYF; CDR3nt: TGTGCCATCAGTGGGACAGGGAATCTAAACACCATATATTTT
j_gene: TRBJ1-2; d_gene: TRBD1; len: 13; abundance: NA; v_gene: TRBV9; CDR3aa: CASSGWTGGGYTF; CDR3nt: TGTGCCAGCAGCGGTTGGACAGGGGGAGGCTACACCTTC
j_gene: TRBJ1-2; d_gene: NA; len: 14; abundance: NA; v_gene: TRBV19; CDR3aa: CASSLRPGSYGYTF; CDR3nt: TGTGCCAGTAGCTTAAGGCCCGGGAGCTATGGCTACACCTTC
j_gene: TRBJ2-1; d_gene: TRBD2; len: 15; abundance: NA; v_gene: TRBV18; CDR3aa: CASSPPSGRWYEQFF; CDR3nt: TGTGCCAGCTCACCACCTAGCGGGAGATGGTATGAGCAGTTCTTC
j_gene: TRBJ1-6; d_gene: TRBD1; len: 14; abundance: NA; v_gene: TRBV6-1; CDR3aa: CASSEQGAGSPLHF; CDR3nt: TGTGCCAGCAGTGAACAGGGGGCAGGTTCACCCCTCCACTTT
j_gene: TRBJ1-1; d_gene: NA; len: 12; abundance: NA; v_gene: TRBV27; CDR3aa: CASIGSYPEAFF; CDR3nt: TGTGCCAGCATCGGGAGCTACCCTGAAGCTTTCTTT
j_gene: TRBJ2-1; d_gene: TRBD2; len: 18; abundance: NA; v_gene: TRBV11-1; CDR3aa: CASSLAGTSGPGGNEQFF; CDR3nt: TGTGCCAGCAGCTTAGCCGGGACTAGCGGCCCGGGGGGCAATGAGCAGTTCTTC
j_gene: TRBJ2-1; d_gene: TRBD2; len: 17; abundance: once; v_gene: TRBV15; CDR3aa: CATSTSLSGGGYNEQFF; CDR3nt: TGTGCCACCAGCACGTCACTTAGCGGGGGCGGCTACAATGAGCAGTTCTTC
j_gene: TRBJ1-4; d_gene: TRBD1; len: 14; abundance: NA; v_gene: TRBV6-5; CDR3aa: CASSSGQGREKLFF; CDR3nt: TGTGCCAGCAGTTCGGGACAGGGACGAGAAAAACTGTTTTTT
j_gene: TRBJ2-5; d_gene: TRBD2; len: 16; abundance: NA; v_gene: TRBV7-8; CDR3aa: CASSSGGRNLLETQYF; CDR3nt: TGTGCCAGCAGTTCGGGAGGGAGAAACTTATTAGAGACCCAGTACTTC
j_gene: TRBJ2-6; d_gene: NA; len: 14; abundance: few; v_gene: TRBV6-4; CDR3aa: CASSGNSGANVLTF; CDR3nt: TGTGCCAGTTCCGGGAACTCTGGGGCCAACGTCCTGACTTTC
j_gene: TRBJ2-7; d_gene: NA; len: 16; abundance: NA; v_gene: TRBV28; CDR3aa: CASSIQGPLVAYEQYF; CDR3nt: TGTGCCAGCAGTATACAGGGTCCCCTAGTAGCCTACGAGCAGTACTTC
j_gene: TRBJ2-1; d_gene: TRBD2; len: 15; abundance: NA; v_gene: TRBV28; CDR3aa: CASRSSGVSYNEQFF; CDR3nt: TGTGCCAGCAGATCTAGCGGGGTCTCCTACAATGAGCAGTTCTTC
j_gene: TRBJ1-6; d_gene: TRBD1; len: 14; abundance: NA; v_gene: TRBV6-5; CDR3aa: CASSAGQTNSPLHF; CDR3nt: TGTGCCAGCAGTGCGGGACAGACTAATTCACCCCTCCACTTT
j_gene: TRBJ2-7; d_gene: TRBD2; len: 16; abundance: NA; v_gene: TRBV7-2; CDR3aa: CASSSAVWREGYEQYF; CDR3nt: TGTGCCAGCAGCTCCGCCGTTTGGCGGGAGGGCTACGAGCAGTACTTC
j_gene: TRBJ1-1; d_gene: TRBD1; len: 15; abundance: NA; v_gene: TRBV19; CDR3aa: CASSIVAQGGTEAFF; CDR3nt: TGTGCCAGTAGTATAGTAGCACAGGGGGGCACTGAAGCTTTCTTT
j_gene: TRBJ1-2; d_gene: NA; len: 12; abundance: NA; v_gene: TRBV19; CDR3aa: CATRRVEDGYTF; CDR3nt: TGTGCCACCCGCCGGGTTGAAGATGGCTACACCTTC
j_gene: TRBJ2-7; d_gene: NA; len: 15; abundance: NA; v_gene: TRBV28; CDR3aa: CASSSNKWAHYEQYF; CDR3nt: TGTGCCAGCAGCTCGAACAAGTGGGCCCACTACGAGCAGTACTTC
j_gene: TRBJ2-2; d_gene: TRBD2; len: 17; abundance: NA; v_gene: TRBV5-1; CDR3aa: CASSWGLAGENTGELFF; CDR3nt: TGCGCCAGCAGCTGGGGACTAGCGGGAGAGAACACCGGGGAGCTGTTTTTT
j_gene: TRBJ1-2; d_gene: TRBD1; len: 14; abundance: NA; v_gene: TRBV6-1; CDR3aa: CASSGQGAVTGYTF; CDR3nt: TGTGCCAGCAGTGGACAGGGGGCAGTAACTGGCTACACCTTC
j_gene: TRBJ2-7; d_gene: NA; len: 12; abundance: NA; v_gene: TRBV28; CDR3aa: CASSLQAYEQYF; CDR3nt: TGTGCCAGCAGTTTACAGGCCTACGAGCAGTACTTC
j_gene: TRBJ2-1; d_gene: TRBD2; len: 14; abundance: NA; v_gene: TRBV27; CDR3aa: CASSFAGLANEQFF; CDR3nt: TGTGCCAGCAGTTTCGCGGGACTAGCAAATGAGCAGTTCTTC
j_gene: TRBJ2-1; d_gene: TRBD2; len: 18; abundance: once; v_gene: TRBV9; CDR3aa: CASSVEASGRVTYNEQFF; CDR3nt: TGTGCCAGCAGCGTCGAGGCTAGCGGGAGGGTAACCTACAATGAGCAGTTCTTC
j_gene: TRBJ1-4; d_gene: TRBD1; len: 16; abundance: NA; v_gene: TRBV4-2; CDR3aa: CASSHGGTGENEKLFF; CDR3nt: TGTGCCAGCAGCCACGGCGGGACAGGCGAAAATGAAAAACTGTTTTTT
j_gene: TRBJ2-3; d_gene: TRBD1; len: 15; abundance: NA; v_gene: TRBV15; CDR3aa: CATSTGTGGTDTQYF; CDR3nt: TGTGCCACCAGTACAGGGACAGGGGGCACAGATACGCAGTATTTT